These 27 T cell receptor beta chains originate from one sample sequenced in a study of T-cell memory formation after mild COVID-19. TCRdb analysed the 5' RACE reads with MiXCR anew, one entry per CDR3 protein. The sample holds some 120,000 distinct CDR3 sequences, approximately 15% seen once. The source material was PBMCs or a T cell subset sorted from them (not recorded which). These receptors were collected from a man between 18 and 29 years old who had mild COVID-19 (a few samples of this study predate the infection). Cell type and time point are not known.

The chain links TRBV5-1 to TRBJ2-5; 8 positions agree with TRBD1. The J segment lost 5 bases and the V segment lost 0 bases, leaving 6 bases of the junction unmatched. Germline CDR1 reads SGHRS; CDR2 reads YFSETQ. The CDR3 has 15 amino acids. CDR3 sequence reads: CASSLEAGGGETQYF. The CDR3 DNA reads TGCGCCAGCAGCTTGGAGGCAGGGGGCGGCGAGACCCAGTACTTC.

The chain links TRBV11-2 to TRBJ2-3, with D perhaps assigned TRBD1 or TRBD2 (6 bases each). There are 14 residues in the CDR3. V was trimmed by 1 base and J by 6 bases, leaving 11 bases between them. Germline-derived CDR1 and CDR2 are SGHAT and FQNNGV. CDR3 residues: CASSLGGAWDTQYF. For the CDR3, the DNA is TGTGCCAGCAGCTTAGGGGGGGCGTGGGATACGCAGTATTTT. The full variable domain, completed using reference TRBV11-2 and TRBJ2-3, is EAGVAQSPRYKIIEKRQSVAFWCNPISGHATLYWYQQILGQGPKLLIQFQNNGVVDDSQLPKDRFSAERLKGVDSTLKIQPAKLEDSAVYLCASSLGGAWDTQYFGPGTRLTVL.

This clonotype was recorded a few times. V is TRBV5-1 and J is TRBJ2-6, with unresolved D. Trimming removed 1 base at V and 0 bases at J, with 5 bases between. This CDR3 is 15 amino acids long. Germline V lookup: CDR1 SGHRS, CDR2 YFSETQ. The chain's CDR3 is CASSLSISGANVLTF. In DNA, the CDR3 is TGCGCCAGCAGCTTGTCCATCTCTGGGGCCAACGTCCTGACTTTC.

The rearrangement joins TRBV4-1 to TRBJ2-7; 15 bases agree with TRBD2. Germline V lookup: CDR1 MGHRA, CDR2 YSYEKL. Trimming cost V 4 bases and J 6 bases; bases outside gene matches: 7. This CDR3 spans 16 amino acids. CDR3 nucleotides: TGCGCCAGCAGCCGCGACCGGACTAGCGGGGGGGTCGAGCAGTACTTC. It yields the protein CASSRDRTSGGVEQYF.

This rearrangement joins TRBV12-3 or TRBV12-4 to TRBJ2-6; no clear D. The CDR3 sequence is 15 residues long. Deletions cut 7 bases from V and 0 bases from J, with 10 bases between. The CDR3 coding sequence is TGTGCCAGCACCCATATCTACTCTGGGGCCAACGTCCTGACTTTC. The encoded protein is CASTHIYSGANVLTF.

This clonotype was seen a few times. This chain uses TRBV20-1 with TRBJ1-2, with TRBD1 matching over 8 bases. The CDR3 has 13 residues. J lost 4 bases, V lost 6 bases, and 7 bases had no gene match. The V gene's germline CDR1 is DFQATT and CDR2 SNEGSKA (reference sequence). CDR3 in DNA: TGCAGTGCCCTCAACAGGGGGGGCTATGGCTACACCTTC. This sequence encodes CSALNRGGYGYTF.

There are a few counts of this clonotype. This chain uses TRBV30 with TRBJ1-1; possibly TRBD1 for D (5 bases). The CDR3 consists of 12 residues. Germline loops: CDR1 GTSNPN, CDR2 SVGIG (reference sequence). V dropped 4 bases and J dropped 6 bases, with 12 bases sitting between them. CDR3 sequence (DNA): TGTGCCTGGAAAAGGGGATTGTCTGAAGCTTTCTTT. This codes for CAWKRGLSEAFF.

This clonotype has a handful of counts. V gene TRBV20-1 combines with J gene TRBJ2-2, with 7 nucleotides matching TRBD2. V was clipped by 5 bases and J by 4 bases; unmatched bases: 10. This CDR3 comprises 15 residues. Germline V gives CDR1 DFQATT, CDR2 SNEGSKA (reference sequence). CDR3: CSAGASGGSTGELFF. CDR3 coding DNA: TGCAGTGCTGGGGCTAGCGGTGGTTCCACCGGGGAGCTGTTTTTT.

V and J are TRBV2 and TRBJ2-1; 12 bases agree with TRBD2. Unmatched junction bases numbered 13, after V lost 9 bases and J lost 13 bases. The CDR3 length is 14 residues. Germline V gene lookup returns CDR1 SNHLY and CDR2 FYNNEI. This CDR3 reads CASWTSGVPGGQFF. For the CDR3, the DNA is TGTGCCAGTTGGACTAGCGGGGTGCCCGGGGGTCAGTTCTTC. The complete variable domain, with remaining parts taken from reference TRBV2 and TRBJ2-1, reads EPEVTQTPSHQVTQMGQEVILRCVPISNHLYFYWYRQILGQKVEFLVSFYNNEISEKSEIFDDQFSVERPDGSNFTLKIRSTKLEDSAMYFCASWTSGVPGGQFFGPGTRLTVL.

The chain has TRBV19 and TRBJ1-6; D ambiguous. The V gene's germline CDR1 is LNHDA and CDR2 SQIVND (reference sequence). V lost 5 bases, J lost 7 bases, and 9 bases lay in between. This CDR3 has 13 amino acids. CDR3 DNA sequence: TGTGCCAGTAGTCAAGGTAGCAATTCACCCCTCCACTTT. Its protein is CASSQGSNSPLHF.

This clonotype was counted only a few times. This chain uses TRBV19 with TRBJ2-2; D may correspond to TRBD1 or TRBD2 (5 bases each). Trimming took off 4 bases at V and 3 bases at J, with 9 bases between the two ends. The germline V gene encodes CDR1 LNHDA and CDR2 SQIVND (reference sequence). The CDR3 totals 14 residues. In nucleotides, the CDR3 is TGTGCCAGTAGTAGAGGGGAAGACACCGGGGAGCTGTTTTTT. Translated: CASSRGEDTGELFF.

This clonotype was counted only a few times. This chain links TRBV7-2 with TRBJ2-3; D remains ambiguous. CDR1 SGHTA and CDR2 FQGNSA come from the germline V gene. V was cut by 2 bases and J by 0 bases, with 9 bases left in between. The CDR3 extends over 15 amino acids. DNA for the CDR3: TGTGCCAGCAGCTTACAGGTCCCTAGCACAGATACGCAGTATTTT. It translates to CASSLQVPSTDTQYF.

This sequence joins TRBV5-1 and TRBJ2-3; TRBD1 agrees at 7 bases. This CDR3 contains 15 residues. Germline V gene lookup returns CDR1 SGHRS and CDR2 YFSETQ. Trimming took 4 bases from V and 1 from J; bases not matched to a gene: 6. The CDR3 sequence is CASSGRQGGTDTQYF. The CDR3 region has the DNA TGCGCCAGCAGCGGGAGACAGGGCGGCACAGATACGCAGTATTTT.

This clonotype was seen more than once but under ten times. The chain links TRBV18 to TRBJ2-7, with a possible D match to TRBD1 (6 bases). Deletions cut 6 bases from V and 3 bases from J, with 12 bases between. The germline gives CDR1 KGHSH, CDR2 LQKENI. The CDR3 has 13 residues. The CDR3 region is CASSPDRNYEQYF. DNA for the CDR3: TGTGCCAGCTCTCCTGACAGGAACTACGAGCAGTACTTC.

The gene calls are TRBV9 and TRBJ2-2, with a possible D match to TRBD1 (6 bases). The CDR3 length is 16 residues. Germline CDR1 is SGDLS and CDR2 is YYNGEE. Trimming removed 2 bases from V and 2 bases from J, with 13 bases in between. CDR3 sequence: CASSVRQAANTGELFF. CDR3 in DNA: TGTGCCAGCAGCGTCCGACAGGCAGCAAACACCGGGGAGCTGTTTTTT.

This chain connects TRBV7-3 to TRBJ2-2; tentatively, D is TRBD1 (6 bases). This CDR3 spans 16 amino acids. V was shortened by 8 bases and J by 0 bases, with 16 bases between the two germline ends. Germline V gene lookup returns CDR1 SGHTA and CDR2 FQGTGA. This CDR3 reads CASAPRGTSNTGELFF. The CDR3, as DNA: TGTGCCAGCGCCCCCCGAGGGACATCGAACACCGGGGAGCTGTTTTTT.

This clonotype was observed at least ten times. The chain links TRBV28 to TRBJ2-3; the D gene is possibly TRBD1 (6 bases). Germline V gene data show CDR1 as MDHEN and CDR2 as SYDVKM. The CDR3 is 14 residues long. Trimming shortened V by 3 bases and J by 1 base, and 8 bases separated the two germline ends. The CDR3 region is CASSFRQGTDTQYF. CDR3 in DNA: TGTGCCAGCAGTTTCCGACAGGGCACAGATACGCAGTATTTT.

CDR3 protein: CASRTRPPVVQYF. The CDR3 nucleotides are TGCGCCAGCAGGACCCGGCCGCCAGTGGTGCAGTACTTC. The chain combines TRBV10-1 with TRBJ2-7; D unresolved. This CDR3 has 13 residues. CDR1 and CDR2 (germline): WNHNN, SYGVQD (reference sequence). Trimming left V 6 bases short and J 9 bases short, with 18 bases between.

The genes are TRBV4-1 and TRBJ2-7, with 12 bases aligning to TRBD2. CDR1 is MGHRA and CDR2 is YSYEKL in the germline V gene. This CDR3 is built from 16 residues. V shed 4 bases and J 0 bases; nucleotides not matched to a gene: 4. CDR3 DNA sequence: TGCGCCAGCAGCCCACAACTAGCGGGGGGCTCCTACGAGCAGTACTTC. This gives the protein CASSPQLAGGSYEQYF.

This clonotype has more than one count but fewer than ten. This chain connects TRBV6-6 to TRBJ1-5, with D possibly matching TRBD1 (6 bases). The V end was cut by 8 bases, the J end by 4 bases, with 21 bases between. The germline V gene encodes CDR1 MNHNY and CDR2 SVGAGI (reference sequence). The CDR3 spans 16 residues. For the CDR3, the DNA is TGTGCCAGCGGAAAACAGGGTGGGGACACTAATCAGCCCCAGCATTTT. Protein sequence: CASGKQGGDTNQPQHF.

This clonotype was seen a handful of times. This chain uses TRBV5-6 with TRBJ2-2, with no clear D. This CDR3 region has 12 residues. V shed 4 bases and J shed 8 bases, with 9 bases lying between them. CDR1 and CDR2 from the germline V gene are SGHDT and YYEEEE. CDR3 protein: CASSPGVGELFF. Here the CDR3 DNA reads TGTGCCAGCAGCCCTGGTGTGGGGGAGCTGTTTTTT.

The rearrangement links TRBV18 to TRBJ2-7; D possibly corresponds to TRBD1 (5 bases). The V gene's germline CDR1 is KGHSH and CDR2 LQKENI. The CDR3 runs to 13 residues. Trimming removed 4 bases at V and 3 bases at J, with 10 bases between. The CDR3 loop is CASSRTTDYEQYF. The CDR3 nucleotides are TGTGCCAGCTCACGGACGACAGACTACGAGCAGTACTTC.

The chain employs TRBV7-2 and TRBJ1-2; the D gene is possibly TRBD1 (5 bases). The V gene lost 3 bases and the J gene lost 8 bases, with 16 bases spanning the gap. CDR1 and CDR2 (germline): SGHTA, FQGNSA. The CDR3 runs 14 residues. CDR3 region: CASSFLGAPEGYTF. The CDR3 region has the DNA TGTGCCAGCAGCTTCTTAGGGGCGCCGGAGGGCTACACCTTC.

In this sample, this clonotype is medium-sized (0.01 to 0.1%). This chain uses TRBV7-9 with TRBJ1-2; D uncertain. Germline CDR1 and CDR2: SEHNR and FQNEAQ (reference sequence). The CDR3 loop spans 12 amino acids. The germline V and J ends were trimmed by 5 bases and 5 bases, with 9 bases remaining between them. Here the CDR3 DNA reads TGTGCCAGCAGCGAACAAGTTTATGGCTACACCTTC. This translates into CASSEQVYGYTF.

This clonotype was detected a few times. This CDR3 is CASSLAGNWGVEAFF. The CDR3 nucleotides read TGCGCCAGCAGCTTGGCCGGGAATTGGGGAGTGGAAGCTTTCTTT. This chain uses TRBV5-1 with TRBJ1-1; unclear D gene. Trimming left V 0 bases short and J 8 bases short, with 17 bases between. Germline V gene sequence: CDR1 SGHRS, CDR2 YFSETQ. The CDR3 runs to 15 residues.

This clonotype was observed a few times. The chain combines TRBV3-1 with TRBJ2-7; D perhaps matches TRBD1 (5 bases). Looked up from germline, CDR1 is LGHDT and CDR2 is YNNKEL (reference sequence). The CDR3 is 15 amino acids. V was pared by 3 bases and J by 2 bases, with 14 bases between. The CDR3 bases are TGTGCCAGCAGCCACACCGCAGGGCAACCCTACGAGCAGTACGTC. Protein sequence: CASSHTAGQPYEQYV.

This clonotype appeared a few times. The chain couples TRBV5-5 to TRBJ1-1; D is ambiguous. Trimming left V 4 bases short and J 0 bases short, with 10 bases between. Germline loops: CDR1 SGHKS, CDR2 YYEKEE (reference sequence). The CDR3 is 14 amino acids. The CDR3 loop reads CASSAKFLNTEAFF. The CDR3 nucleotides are TGTGCCAGCAGCGCCAAATTTTTGAACACTGAAGCTTTCTTT.